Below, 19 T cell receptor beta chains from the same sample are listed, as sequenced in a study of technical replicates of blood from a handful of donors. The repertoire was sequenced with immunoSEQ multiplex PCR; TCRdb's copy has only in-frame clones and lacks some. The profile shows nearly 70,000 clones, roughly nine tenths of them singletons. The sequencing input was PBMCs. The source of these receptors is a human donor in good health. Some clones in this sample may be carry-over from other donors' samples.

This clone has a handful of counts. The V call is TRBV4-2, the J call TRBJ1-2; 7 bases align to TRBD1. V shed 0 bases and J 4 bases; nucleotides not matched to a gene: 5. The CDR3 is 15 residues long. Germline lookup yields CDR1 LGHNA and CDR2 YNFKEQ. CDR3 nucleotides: TGTGCCAGCAGCCAAGAGGAGGGGGCGGGCTATGGCTACACCTTC. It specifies CASSQEEGAGYGYTF.

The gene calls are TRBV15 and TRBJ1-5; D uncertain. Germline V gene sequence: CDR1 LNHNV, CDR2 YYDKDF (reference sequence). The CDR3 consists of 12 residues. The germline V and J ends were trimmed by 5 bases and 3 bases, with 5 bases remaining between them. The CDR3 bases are TGTGCCACCAGCTTAGTCAATCAGCCCCAGCATTTT. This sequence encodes CATSLVNQPQHF.

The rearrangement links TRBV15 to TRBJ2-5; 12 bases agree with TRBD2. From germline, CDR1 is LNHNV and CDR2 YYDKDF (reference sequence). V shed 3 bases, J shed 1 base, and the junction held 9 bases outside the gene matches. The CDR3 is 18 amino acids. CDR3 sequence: CATSRALTSGGFQETQYF. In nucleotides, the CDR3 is TGTGCCACCAGCAGGGCCTTGACTAGCGGGGGATTCCAAGAGACCCAGTACTTC.

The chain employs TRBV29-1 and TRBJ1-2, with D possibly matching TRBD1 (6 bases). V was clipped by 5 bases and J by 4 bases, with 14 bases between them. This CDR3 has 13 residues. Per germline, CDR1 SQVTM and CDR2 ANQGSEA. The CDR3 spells CSVTQTGTYGYTF. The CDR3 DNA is TGCAGCGTTACCCAAACAGGGACCTATGGCTACACCTTC.

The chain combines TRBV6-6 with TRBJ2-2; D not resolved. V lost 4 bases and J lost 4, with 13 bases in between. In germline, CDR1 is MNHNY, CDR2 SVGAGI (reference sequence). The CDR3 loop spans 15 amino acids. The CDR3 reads CASSSNTMITGELFF. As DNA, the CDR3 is TGTGCCAGCAGTTCCAACACGATGATCACCGGGGAGCTGTTTTTT.

This chain's CDR3 is CASSIEVGASTEAFF. The CDR3 region has the DNA TGCGCCAGCAGCATTGAAGTAGGGGCCAGTACTGAAGCTTTCTTT. The chain couples TRBV5-1 to TRBJ1-1, with a possible D match to TRBD1 (5 bases). Germline V gives CDR1 SGHRS, CDR2 YFSETQ. V was clipped by 4 bases and J by 5 bases, with 18 bases between them. The length of the CDR3 is 15 residues.

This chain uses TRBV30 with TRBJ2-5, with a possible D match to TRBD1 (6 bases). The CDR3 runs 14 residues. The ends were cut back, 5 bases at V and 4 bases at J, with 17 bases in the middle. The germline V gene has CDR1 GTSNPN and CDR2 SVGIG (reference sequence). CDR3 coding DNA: TGTGCCTGGCTTGGCAGGGGCCTTCCAGAGACCCAGTACTTC. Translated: CAWLGRGLPETQYF. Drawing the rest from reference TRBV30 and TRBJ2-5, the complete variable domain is SQTIHQWPATLVQPVGSPLSLECTVEGTSNPNLYWYRQAAGRGLQLLFYSVGIGQISSEVPQNLSASRPQDRQFILSSKKLLLSDSGFYLCAWLGRGLPETQYFGPGTRLLVL.

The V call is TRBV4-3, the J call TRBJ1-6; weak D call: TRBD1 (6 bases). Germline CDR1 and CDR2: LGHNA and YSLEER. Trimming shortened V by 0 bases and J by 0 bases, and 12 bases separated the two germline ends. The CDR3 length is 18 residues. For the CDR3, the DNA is TGCGCCAGCAGCCAAGAGGGGGCCAGGAGCTCCTATAATTCACCCCTCCACTTT. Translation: CASSQEGARSSYNSPLHF.

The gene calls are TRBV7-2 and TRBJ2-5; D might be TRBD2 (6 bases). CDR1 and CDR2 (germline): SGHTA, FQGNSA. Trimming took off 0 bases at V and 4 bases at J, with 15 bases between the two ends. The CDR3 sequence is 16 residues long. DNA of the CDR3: TGTGCCAGCAGCTTAGCGGGTAGCGGCCCTTCAGAGACCCAGTACTTC. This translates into CASSLAGSGPSETQYF.

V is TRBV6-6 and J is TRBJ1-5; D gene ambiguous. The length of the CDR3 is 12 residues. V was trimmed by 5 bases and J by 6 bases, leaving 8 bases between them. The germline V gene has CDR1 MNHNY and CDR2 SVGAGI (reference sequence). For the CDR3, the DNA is TGTGCCAGCAGTACTCCACCTCAGCCCCAGCATTTT. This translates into CASSTPPQPQHF.

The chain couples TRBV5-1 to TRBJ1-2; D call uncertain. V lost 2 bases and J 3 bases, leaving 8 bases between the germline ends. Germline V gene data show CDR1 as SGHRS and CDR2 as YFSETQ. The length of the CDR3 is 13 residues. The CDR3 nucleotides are TGCGCCAGCAGCTTAGAGACACACTATGGCTACACCTTC. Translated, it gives CASSLETHYGYTF.

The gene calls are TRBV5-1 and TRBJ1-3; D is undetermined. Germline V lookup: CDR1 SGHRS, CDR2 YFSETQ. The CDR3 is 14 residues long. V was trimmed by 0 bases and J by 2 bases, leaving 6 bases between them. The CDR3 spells CASSLGHPGNTIYF. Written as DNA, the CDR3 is TGCGCCAGCAGCTTGGGGCATCCTGGAAACACCATATATTTT.

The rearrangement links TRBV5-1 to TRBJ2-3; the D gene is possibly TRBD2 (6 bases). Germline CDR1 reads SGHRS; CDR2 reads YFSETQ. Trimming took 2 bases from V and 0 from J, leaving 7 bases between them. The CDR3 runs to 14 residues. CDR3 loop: CASSFGGSTDTQYF. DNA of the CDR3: TGCGCCAGCAGCTTCGGGGGTAGCACAGATACGCAGTATTTT.

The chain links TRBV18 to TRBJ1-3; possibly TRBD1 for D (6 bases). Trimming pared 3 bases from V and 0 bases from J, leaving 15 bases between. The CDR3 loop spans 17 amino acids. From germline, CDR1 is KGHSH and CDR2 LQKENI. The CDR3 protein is CASSPPTGRISGNTIYF. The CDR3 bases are TGTGCCAGCTCACCTCCGACAGGTCGGATCTCTGGAAACACCATATATTTT.

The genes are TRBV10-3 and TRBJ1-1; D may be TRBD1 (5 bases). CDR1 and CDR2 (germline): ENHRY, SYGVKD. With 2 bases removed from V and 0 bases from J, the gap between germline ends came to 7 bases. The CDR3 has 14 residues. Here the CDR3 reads CAISEDSMNTEAFF. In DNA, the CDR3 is TGTGCCATCAGTGAGGACAGCATGAACACTGAAGCTTTCTTT.

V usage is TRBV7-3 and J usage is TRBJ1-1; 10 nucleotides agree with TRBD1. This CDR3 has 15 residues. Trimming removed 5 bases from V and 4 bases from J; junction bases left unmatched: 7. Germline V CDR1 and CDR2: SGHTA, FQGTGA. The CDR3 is CASSARTGGSTEAFF. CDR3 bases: TGTGCCAGCAGCGCCCGGACAGGGGGGAGCACTGAAGCTTTCTTT.

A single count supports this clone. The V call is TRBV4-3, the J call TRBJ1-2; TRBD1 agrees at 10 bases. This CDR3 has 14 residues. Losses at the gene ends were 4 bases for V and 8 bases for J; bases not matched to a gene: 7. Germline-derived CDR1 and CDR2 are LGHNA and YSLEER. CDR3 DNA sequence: TGCGCCAGCAGCCCAGGACAGGGGGTAGTGGGCTACACCTTC. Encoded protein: CASSPGQGVVGYTF.

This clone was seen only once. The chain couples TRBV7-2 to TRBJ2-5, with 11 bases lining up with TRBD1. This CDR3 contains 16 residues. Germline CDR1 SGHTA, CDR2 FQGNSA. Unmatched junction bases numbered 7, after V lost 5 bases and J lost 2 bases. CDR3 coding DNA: TGTGCCAGCAGCCGGTCCCGGGACAGGGGGCAAGAGACCCAGTACTTC. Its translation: CASSRSRDRGQETQYF.

The CDR3 protein is CASSQAGGGGYTF. The CDR3 DNA reads TGCGCCAGCAGCCAAGCAGGAGGTGGAGGCTACACCTTC. The chain joins TRBV4-3 to TRBJ1-2, with D unresolved. Germline CDR1 reads LGHNA; CDR2 reads YSLEER. Deletions cut 1 base from V and 8 bases from J, with 11 bases between. There are 13 residues in the CDR3.